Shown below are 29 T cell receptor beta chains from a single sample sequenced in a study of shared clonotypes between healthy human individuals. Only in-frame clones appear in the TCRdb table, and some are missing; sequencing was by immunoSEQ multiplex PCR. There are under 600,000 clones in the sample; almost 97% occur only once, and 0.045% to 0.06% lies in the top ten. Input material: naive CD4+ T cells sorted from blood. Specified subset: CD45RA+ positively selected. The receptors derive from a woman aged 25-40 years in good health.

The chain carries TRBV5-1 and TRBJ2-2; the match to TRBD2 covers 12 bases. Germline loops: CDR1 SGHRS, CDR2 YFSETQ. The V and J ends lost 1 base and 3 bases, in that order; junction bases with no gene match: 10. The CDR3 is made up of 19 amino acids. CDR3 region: CASSLRTTSGRLDTGELFF. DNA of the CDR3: TGCGCCAGCAGCTTGCGCACAACTAGCGGGAGGTTGGACACCGGGGAGCTGTTTTTT.

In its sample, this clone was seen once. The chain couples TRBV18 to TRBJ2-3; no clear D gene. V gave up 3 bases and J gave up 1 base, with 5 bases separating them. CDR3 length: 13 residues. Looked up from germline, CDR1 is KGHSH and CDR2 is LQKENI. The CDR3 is CASSPGRTDTQYF. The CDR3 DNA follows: TGTGCCAGCTCACCGGGCCGCACAGATACGCAGTATTTT.

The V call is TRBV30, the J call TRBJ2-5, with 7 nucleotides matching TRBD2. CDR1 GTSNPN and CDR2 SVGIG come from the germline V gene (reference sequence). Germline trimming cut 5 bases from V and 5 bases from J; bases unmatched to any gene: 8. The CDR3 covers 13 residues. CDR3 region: CAWSGTTVETQYF. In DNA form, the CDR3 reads TGTGCCTGGTCCGGGACTACAGTGGAGACCCAGTACTTC. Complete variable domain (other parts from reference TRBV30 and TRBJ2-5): SQTIHQWPATLVQPVGSPLSLECTVEGTSNPNLYWYRQAAGRGLQLLFYSVGIGQISSEVPQNLSASRPQDRQFILSSKKLLLSDSGFYLCAWSGTTVETQYFGPGTRLLVL.

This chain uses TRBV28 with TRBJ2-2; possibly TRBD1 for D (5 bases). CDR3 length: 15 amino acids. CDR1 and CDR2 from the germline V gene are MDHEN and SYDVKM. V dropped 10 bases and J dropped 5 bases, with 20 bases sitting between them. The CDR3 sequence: CATERGDSMTGELFF. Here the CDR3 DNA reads TGTGCCACGGAAAGGGGTGACAGTATGACCGGGGAGCTGTTTTTT. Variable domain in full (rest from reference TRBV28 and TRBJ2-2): DVKVTQSSRYLVKRTGEKVFLECVQDMDHENMFWYRQDPGLGLRLIYFSYDVKMKEKGDIPEGYSVSREKKERFSLILESASTNQTSMYLCATERGDSMTGELFFGEGSRLTVL.

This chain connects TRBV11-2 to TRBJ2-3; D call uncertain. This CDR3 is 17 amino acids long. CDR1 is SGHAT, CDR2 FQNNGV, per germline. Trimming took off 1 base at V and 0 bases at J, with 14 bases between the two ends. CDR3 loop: CASSLVVRSESTDTQYF. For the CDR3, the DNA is TGTGCCAGCAGCTTAGTTGTTAGGTCAGAGAGCACAGATACGCAGTATTTT.

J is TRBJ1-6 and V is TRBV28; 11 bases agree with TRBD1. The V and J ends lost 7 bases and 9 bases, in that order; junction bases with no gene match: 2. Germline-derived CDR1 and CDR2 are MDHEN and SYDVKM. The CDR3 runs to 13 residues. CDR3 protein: CASMGQGGSPLHF. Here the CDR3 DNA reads TGTGCCAGCATGGGACAGGGGGGTTCACCCCTCCACTTT.

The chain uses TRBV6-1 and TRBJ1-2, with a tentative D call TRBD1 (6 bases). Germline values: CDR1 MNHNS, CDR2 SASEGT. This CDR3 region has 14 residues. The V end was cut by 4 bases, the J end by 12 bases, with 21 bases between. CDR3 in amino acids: CASSAQELQGLDTF. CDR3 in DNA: TGTGCCAGCAGTGCCCAAGAGCTTCAGGGGCTCGACACCTTC.

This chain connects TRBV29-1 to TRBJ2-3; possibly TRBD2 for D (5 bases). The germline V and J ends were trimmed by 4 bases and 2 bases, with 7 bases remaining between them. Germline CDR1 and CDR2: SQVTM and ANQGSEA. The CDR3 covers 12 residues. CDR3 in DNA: TGCAGCGTTGCGGGAACCACAGATACGCAGTATTTT. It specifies CSVAGTTDTQYF.

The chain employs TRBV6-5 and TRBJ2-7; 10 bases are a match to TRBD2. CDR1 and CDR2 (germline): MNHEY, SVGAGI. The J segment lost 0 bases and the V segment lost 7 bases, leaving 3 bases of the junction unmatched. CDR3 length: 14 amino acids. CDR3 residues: CASTRTSGSYEQYF. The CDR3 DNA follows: TGTGCCAGCACCCGGACTAGCGGCTCCTACGAGCAGTACTTC.

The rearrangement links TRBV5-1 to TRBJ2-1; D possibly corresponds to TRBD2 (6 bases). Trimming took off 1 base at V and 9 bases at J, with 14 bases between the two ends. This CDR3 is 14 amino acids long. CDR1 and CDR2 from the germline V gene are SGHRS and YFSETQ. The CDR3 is CASSLPLAGAEQFF. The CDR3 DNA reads TGCGCCAGCAGCTTGCCACTAGCTGGTGCTGAGCAGTTCTTC.

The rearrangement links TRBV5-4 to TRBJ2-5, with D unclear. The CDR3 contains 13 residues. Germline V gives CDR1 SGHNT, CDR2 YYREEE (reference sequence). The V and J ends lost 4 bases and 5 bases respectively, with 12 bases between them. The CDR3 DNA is TGTGCCAGCAGCCATCCTTCTAGGGAGACCCAGTACTTC. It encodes CASSHPSRETQYF.

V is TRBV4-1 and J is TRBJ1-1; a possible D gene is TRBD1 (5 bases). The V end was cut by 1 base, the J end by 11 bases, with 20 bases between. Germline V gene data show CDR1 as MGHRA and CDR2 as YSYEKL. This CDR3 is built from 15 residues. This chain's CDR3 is CASSQVYDLRGAAFF. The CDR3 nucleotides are TGCGCCAGCAGCCAAGTATACGATCTTCGCGGGGCGGCTTTCTTT.

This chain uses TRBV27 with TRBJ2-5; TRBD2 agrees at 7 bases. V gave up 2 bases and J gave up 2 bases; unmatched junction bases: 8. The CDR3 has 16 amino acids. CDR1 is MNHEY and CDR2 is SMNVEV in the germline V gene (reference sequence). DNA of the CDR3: TGTGCCAGCAGTTTACGTGGGGCGGGGGAGCAAGAGACCCAGTACTTC. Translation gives CASSLRGAGEQETQYF.

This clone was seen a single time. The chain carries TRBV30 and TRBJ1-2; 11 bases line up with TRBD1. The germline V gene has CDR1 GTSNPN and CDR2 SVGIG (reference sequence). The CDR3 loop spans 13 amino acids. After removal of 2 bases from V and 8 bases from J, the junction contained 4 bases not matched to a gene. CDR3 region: CAWSRTGGGGYTF. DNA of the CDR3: TGTGCCTGGAGTCGGACAGGGGGCGGCGGCTACACCTTC.

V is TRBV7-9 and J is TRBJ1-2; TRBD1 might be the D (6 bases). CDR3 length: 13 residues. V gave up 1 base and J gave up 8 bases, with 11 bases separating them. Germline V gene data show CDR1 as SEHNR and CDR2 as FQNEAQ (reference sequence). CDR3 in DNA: TGTGCCAGCAGCTTAGGAGGGGGGTCCGGCTACACCTTC. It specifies CASSLGGGSGYTF. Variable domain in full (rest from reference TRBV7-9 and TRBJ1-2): DTGVSQNPRHKITKRGQNVTFRCDPISEHNRLYWYRQTLGQGPEFLTYFQNEAQLEKSRLLSDRFSAERPKGSFSTLEIQRTEQGDSAMYLCASSLGGGSGYTFGSGTRLTVV.

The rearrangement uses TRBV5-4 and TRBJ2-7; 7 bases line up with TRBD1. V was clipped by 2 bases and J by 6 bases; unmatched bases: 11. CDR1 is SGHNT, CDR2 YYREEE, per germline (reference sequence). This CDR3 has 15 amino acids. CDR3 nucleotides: TGTGCCAGCAGCTTTCTAAGACAGGGTGGCAGCGAGCAGTACTTC. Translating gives CASSFLRQGGSEQYF.

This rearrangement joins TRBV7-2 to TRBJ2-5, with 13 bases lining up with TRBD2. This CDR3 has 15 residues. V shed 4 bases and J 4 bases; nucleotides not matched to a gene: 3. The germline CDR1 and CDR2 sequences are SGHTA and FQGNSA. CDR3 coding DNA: TGTGCCAGCAGCTGGGGACTAGCGGGACGAGAGACCCAGTACTTC. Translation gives CASSWGLAGRETQYF.

CDR3 DNA sequence: TGCGCCAGCAGCTTTGACAGGGGTAGTGAAAAACTGTTTTTT. This sequence encodes CASSFDRGSEKLFF. The chain employs TRBV5-1 and TRBJ1-4; TRBD1 aligns across 8 bases. The trim removed 2 bases at V and 7 bases at J, leaving 4 bases unmatched. This CDR3 region has 14 residues. Germline V CDR1 and CDR2: SGHRS, YFSETQ.

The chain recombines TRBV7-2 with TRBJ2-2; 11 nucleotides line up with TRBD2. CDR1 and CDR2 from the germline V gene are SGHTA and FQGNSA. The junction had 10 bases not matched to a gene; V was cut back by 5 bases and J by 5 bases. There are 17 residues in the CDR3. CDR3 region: CASSPSSGRARTGELFF. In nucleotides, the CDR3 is TGTGCCAGCAGCCCGAGTAGCGGGAGGGCCCGAACCGGGGAGCTGTTTTTT.

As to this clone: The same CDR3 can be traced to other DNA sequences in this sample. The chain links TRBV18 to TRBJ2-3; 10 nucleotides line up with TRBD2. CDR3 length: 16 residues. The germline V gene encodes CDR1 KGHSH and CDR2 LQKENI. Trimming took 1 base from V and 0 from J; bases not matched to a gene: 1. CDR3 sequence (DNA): TGTGCCAGCTCACCACGGACTAGCGGAAGCACAGATACGCAGTATTTT. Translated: CASSPRTSGSTDTQYF.

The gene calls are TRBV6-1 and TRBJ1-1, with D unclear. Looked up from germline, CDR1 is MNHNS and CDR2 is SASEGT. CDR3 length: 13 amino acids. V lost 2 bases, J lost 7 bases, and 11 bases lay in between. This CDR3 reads CASSERYGFEAFF. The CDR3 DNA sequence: TGTGCCAGCAGTGAAAGGTACGGATTTGAAGCTTTCTTT.

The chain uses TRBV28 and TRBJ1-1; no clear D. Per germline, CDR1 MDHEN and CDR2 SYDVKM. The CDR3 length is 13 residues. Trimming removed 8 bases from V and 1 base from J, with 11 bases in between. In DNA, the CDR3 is TGTGCCAGCCTAAAACGGGGGAACACTGAAGCTTTCTTT. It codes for CASLKRGNTEAFF.

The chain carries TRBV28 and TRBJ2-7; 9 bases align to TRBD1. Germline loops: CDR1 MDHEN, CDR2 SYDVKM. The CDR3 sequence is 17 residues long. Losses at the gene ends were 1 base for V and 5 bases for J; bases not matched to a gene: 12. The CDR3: CASSLLHGTGYRNEQYF. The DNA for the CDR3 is TGTGCCAGCAGTTTATTGCATGGGACAGGGTACAGGAACGAGCAGTACTTC.

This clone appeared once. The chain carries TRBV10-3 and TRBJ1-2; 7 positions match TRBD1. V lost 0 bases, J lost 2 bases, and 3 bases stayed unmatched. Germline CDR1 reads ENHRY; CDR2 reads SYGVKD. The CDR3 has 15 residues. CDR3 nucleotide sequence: TGTGCCATCAGTGAGTCACAGGGGTTCAACTATGGCTACACCTTC. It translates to CAISESQGFNYGYTF.

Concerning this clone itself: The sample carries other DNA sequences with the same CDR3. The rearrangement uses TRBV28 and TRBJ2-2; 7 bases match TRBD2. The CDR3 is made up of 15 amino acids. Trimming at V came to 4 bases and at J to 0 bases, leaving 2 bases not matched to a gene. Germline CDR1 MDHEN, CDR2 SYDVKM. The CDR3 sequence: CASSSLASNTGELFF. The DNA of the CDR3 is TGTGCCAGCAGTTCACTAGCGTCGAACACCGGGGAGCTGTTTTTT.

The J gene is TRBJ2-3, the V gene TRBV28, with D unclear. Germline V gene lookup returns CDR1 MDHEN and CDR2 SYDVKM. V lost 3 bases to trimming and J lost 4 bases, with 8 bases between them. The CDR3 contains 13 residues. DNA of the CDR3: TGTGCCAGCAGTTTTCCCTCCCCAGATACGCAGTATTTT. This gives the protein CASSFPSPDTQYF. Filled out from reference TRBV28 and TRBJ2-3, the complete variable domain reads DVKVTQSSRYLVKRTGEKVFLECVQDMDHENMFWYRQDPGLGLRLIYFSYDVKMKEKGDIPEGYSVSREKKERFSLILESASTNQTSMYLCASSFPSPDTQYFGPGTRLTVL.

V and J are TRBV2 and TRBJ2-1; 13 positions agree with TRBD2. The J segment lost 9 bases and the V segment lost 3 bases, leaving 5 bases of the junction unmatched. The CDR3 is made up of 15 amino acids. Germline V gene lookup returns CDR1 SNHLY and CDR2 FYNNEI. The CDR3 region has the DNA TGTGCCAGCAGTGAGGGGACTAGCGGGACAGGTGAGCAGTTCTTC. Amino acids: CASSEGTSGTGEQFF.

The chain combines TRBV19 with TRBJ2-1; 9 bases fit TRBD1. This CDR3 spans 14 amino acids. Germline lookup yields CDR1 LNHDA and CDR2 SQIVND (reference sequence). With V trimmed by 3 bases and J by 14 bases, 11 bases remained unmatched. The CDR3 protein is CASSILGTGMIKFF. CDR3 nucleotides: TGTGCCAGTAGTATTTTGGGGACAGGGATGATTAAGTTCTTC.

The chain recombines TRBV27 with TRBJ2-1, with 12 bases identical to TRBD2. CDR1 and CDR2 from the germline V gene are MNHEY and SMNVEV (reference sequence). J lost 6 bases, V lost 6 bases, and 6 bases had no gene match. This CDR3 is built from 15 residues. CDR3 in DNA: TGTGCCAGCAGCCTTCTAGCGGGAGGGTCCAATGAGCAGTTCTTC. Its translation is CASSLLAGGSNEQFF.